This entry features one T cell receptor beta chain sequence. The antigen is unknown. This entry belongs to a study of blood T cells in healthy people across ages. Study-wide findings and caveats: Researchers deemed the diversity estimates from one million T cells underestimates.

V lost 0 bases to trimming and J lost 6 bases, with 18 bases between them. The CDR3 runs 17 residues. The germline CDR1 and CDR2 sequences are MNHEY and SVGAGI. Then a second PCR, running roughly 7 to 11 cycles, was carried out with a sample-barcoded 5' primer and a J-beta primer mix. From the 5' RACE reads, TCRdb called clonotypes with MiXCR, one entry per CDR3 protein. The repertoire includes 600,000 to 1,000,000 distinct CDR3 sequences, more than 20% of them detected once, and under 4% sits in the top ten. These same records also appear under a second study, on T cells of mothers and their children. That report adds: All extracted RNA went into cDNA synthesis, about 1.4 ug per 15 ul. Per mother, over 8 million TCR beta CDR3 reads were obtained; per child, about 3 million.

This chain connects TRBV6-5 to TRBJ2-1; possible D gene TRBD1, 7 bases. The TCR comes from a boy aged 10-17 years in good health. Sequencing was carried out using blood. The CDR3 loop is CASSYSRSGGIPNEQFF. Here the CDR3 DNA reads TGTGCCAGCAGTTACTCGAGATCAGGGGGGATACCCAATGAGCAGTTCTTC.